The text below deals with one T cell receptor beta chain. Its antigen remains unknown. This entry comes from a study of cytomegalovirus exposure and HLA in healthy donors. Study-wide findings and caveats: CMV serostatus alone was available as immune exposure information.

Those who donated were healthy bone marrow donors. The PCR was carried out with 60 Vbeta primers and 13 Jbeta primers. Sequencing used immunoSEQ multiplex PCR; TCRdb keeps in-frame clones, though not all of them. The data contain about 190,000 clones, 75% to 90% of them singletons. CDR3 length: 11 amino acids. The germline V and J ends were trimmed by 6 bases and 7 bases, with 11 bases remaining between them. Germline V gene data show CDR1 as DFQATT and CDR2 as SNEGSKA (reference sequence). This chain uses TRBV20-1 with TRBJ2-3, with no clear D. The sequenced sample was PBMCs. The origin of this receptor is a woman between 18 and 29 years old in good health and CMV-seronegative. In DNA, the CDR3 is TGCAGTGCCCCAGAGGCGAATACGCAGTATTTT. This sequence encodes CSAPEANTQYF.